The rows below give T cell receptor beta chains drawn from one sample of a study of cytomegalovirus exposure and HLA in healthy donors. Profiled with immunoSEQ multiplex PCR; TCRdb holds only in-frame clones, not every one. The table shows 95,000 to 100,000 clones, with around 85% occurring only once. The source material was PBMCs. The receptors were sampled from a man between 25 and 39 years old in good health and CMV-seronegative. Both conserved end residues are part of each CDR3. A D gene is named only where the DNA matches it firmly. A row's size may be missing; if present it is once, few, many or a size class.

cdr3_aa: CASSYLRGGSDEQFF
cdr3_nt: TGTGCCAGCAGTTACTTGCGGGGGGGGAGCGATGAGCAGTTCTTC
v_call: TRBV6-6
cdr3_length: 15
d_call: TRBD2
clone_size: once
j_call: TRBJ2-1

cdr3_aa: CASSLSGSRVVLSNSPLHF
cdr3_nt: TGTGCCAGCAGTTTATCCGGGTCAAGAGTAGTGCTAAGTAATTCACCCCTCCACTTT
v_call: TRBV27
cdr3_length: 19
d_call: NA
clone_size: NA
j_call: TRBJ1-6

cdr3_aa: CASSQEGGGGQPTGELFF
cdr3_nt: TGTGCCAGCAGCCAAGAGGGTGGCGGGGGGCAACCCACCGGGGAGCTGTTTTTT
v_call: TRBV4-2
cdr3_length: 18
d_call: TRBD2
clone_size: NA
j_call: TRBJ2-2

cdr3_aa: CAWSVRGSGRARFGELFF
cdr3_nt: TGTGCCTGGAGTGTACGAGGTAGCGGGAGGGCCAGGTTTGGGGAGCTGTTTTTT
v_call: TRBV30
cdr3_length: 18
d_call: TRBD2
clone_size: NA
j_call: TRBJ2-2

cdr3_aa: CASSEPGQGYYEQYF
cdr3_nt: TGTGCCAGCAGTGAACCGGGACAGGGATACTACGAGCAGTACTTC
v_call: TRBV6-1
cdr3_length: 15
d_call: TRBD1
clone_size: once
j_call: TRBJ2-7

cdr3_aa: CASSYLSGDETQYF
cdr3_nt: TGTGCCAGCAGTTACTTGTCAGGGGACGAGACCCAGTACTTC
v_call: TRBV6-5
cdr3_length: 14
d_call: NA
clone_size: few
j_call: TRBJ2-5

cdr3_aa: CASSPTGGGNEQFF
cdr3_nt: TGTGCCAGCAGCCCGACAGGGGGCGGGAATGAGCAGTTCTTC
v_call: TRBV7-3
cdr3_length: 14
d_call: TRBD1
clone_size: NA
j_call: TRBJ2-1

cdr3_aa: CASSLARVGEAFF
cdr3_nt: TGTGCCAGCAGCTTAGCGAGGGTTGGTGAAGCTTTCTTT
v_call: TRBV7-2
cdr3_length: 13
d_call: NA
clone_size: NA
j_call: TRBJ1-1

cdr3_aa: CASSYERGNSPLHF
cdr3_nt: TGTGCCAGCAGTTACGAAAGGGGTAATTCACCCCTCCACTTT
v_call: TRBV6-5
cdr3_length: 14
d_call: NA
clone_size: NA
j_call: TRBJ1-6

cdr3_aa: CASSPTGGANTGELFF
cdr3_nt: TGTGCCAGCAGCCCCACAGGGGGCGCGAACACCGGGGAGCTGTTTTTT
v_call: TRBV28
cdr3_length: 16
d_call: TRBD1
clone_size: NA
j_call: TRBJ2-2

cdr3_aa: CASSQDLGGGETQYF
cdr3_nt: TGCGCCAGCAGCCAAGATCTTGGAGGGGGCGAGACCCAGTACTTC
v_call: TRBV4-3
cdr3_length: 15
d_call: NA
clone_size: NA
j_call: TRBJ2-5

cdr3_aa: CATRRGDPYEQYF
cdr3_nt: TGTGCCACCCGCAGGGGGGACCCCTACGAGCAGTACTTC
v_call: TRBV10-3
cdr3_length: 13
d_call: NA
clone_size: NA
j_call: TRBJ2-7

cdr3_aa: CSVHLRGVYGYTF
cdr3_nt: TGCAGCGTCCACCTCAGGGGAGTCTATGGCTACACCTTC
v_call: TRBV29-1
cdr3_length: 13
d_call: NA
clone_size: NA
j_call: TRBJ1-2

cdr3_aa: CAIRGRDSRTPSGNTIYF
cdr3_nt: TGTGCCATCAGGGGTCGGGACAGCCGGACTCCTTCTGGAAACACCATATATTTT
v_call: TRBV10-3
cdr3_length: 18
d_call: TRBD1
clone_size: NA
j_call: TRBJ1-3

cdr3_aa: CASSRLDFDTDTQYF
cdr3_nt: TGTGCCAGCAGTCGGCTGGACTTTGACACAGATACGCAGTATTTT
v_call: TRBV5-4
cdr3_length: 15
d_call: NA
clone_size: NA
j_call: TRBJ2-3

cdr3_aa: CASSISGGHYGYTF
cdr3_nt: TGTGCCAGTAGTATATCAGGGGGGCACTATGGCTACACCTTC
v_call: TRBV19
cdr3_length: 14
d_call: TRBD1
clone_size: NA
j_call: TRBJ1-2

cdr3_aa: CASSVEVGDEQYF
cdr3_nt: TGTGCCAGCAGTGTGGAGGTGGGCGACGAGCAGTACTTC
v_call: TRBV2
cdr3_length: 13
d_call: NA
clone_size: NA
j_call: TRBJ2-7

cdr3_aa: CASSLYGGSYNEQFF
cdr3_nt: TGTGCCAGCAGCTTATACGGGGGCTCCTACAATGAGCAGTTCTTC
v_call: TRBV5-4
cdr3_length: 15
d_call: NA
clone_size: NA
j_call: TRBJ2-1

cdr3_aa: CASSRSGIRYEQYF
cdr3_nt: TGTGCCAGTAGTCGTAGCGGGATACGCTACGAGCAGTACTTC
v_call: TRBV19
cdr3_length: 14
d_call: TRBD2
clone_size: NA
j_call: TRBJ2-7

cdr3_aa: CASSEGLAQETQYF
cdr3_nt: TGTGCCAGCAGTGAAGGACTGGCGCAAGAGACCCAGTACTTC
v_call: TRBV2
cdr3_length: 14
d_call: NA
clone_size: NA
j_call: TRBJ2-5

cdr3_aa: CASSQDPSGGIQETQYF
cdr3_nt: TGTGCCAGCAGCCAGGACCCTAGCGGAGGGATCCAAGAGACCCAGTACTTC
v_call: TRBV5-5
cdr3_length: 17
d_call: TRBD2
clone_size: NA
j_call: TRBJ2-5

cdr3_aa: CASMSGAGYEQFF
cdr3_nt: TGTGCCAGCATGAGCGGGGCGGGGTATGAGCAGTTCTTC
v_call: TRBV27
cdr3_length: 13
d_call: TRBD2
clone_size: NA
j_call: TRBJ2-1